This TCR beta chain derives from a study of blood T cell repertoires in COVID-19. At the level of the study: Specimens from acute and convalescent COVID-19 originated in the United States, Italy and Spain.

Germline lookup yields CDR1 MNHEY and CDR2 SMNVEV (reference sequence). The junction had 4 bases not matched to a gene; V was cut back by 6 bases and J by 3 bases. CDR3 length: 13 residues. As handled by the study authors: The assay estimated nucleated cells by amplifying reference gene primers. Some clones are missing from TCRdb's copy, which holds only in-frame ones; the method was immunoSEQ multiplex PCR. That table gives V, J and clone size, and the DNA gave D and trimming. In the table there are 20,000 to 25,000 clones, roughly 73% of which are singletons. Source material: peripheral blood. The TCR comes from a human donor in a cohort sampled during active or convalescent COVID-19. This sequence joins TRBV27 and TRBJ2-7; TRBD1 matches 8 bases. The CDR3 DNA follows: TGTGCCAGCAGAGGACAGGGAGGCTACGAGCAGTACGTC. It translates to CASRGQGGYEQYV.